The rows below give T cell receptor beta chains drawn from one sample of a study of T-cell reconstitution after alpha-beta-depleted transplantation in children. TCRdb used MiXCR to reprocess the PCR reads, holding one entry per CDR3 protein. The sample has 580,000 or so distinct CDR3 sequences; 20% to 25% are singletons. The sample here was PBMCs, mostly from graft donor cells, taken 360 days after TCRalphabeta/CD19-depleted stem cell transplant. The receptors shown here come from a boy less than two years old who had a stem cell transplant for acute myeloid leukemia, so the T cells may come from the graft donor. Both conserved end residues are part of each CDR3. Fields, in order: V gene, J gene, clone size, D gene, CDR3 DNA, CDR3 protein. A D gene is named only where the DNA matches it firmly. Size tells how often a clone was seen (once, few, many) or the class of an expanded clone, and some rows leave it out.

V gene: TRBV12-3/TRBV12-4; J gene: TRBJ2-7; clone size: .; D gene: .; CDR3 DNA: TGTGCCAGCAGTTTAGGGGGTGCTATCTACGAGCAGTACTTC; CDR3 protein: CASSLGGAIYEQYF
V gene: TRBV7-9; J gene: TRBJ2-1; clone size: few; D gene: .; CDR3 DNA: TGTGCCAGCAGCTCGGATTACGATGAGCAGTTCTTC; CDR3 protein: CASSSDYDEQFF
V gene: TRBV10-3; J gene: TRBJ2-5; clone size: .; D gene: TRBD2; CDR3 DNA: TGTGCCATCAGTGAATTGAGCGGGGAAGAGACCCAGTACTTC; CDR3 protein: CAISELSGEETQYF
V gene: TRBV5-1; J gene: TRBJ1-2; clone size: .; D gene: .; CDR3 DNA: TGCGCCAGCAGCCTCGAGCGCAGGAACTATGGCCACACCTTC; CDR3 protein: CASSLERRNYGHTF
V gene: TRBV9; J gene: TRBJ1-4; clone size: many; D gene: .; CDR3 DNA: TGTGCCAGCAGCGTAGGTGGGGGAGAAGGTGAAAAACTGTTTTTT; CDR3 protein: CASSVGGGEGEKLFF
V gene: TRBV7-9; J gene: TRBJ1-2; clone size: .; D gene: .; CDR3 DNA: TGTGCCAGCAGCACCTCCGTCAGGGAGATCGACTATGGCTACACCTTC; CDR3 protein: CASSTSVREIDYGYTF
V gene: TRBV20-1; J gene: TRBJ2-1; clone size: .; D gene: TRBD2; CDR3 DNA: TGCAGTTTCTGGGGCCCCTTCGGACTAGCGGGTTACAATGAGCAGTTCTTC; CDR3 protein: CSFWGPFGLAGYNEQFF
V gene: TRBV5-1; J gene: TRBJ2-2; clone size: few; D gene: .; CDR3 DNA: TGCGCCAGCAGCTTGGATGCCAACCACCAGGGTGCCGGGGAGCTGTTTTTT; CDR3 protein: CASSLDANHQGAGELFF
V gene: TRBV11-1; J gene: TRBJ2-5; clone size: few; D gene: .; CDR3 DNA: TGTGCCAGCAGCTATAGGACAGCTCCCACGGGAGAGACCCAGTACTTC; CDR3 protein: CASSYRTAPTGETQYF
V gene: TRBV15; J gene: TRBJ1-4; clone size: many; D gene: .; CDR3 DNA: TGTGCCACCAGCACCCGGGGTGGAGAAAAACTGTTTTTT; CDR3 protein: CATSTRGGEKLFF
V gene: TRBV20-1; J gene: TRBJ1-4; clone size: many; D gene: TRBD1; CDR3 DNA: TGCAGTGCTACAGGGGGCGCATCCCAGAAAAAACTGTTTTTT; CDR3 protein: CSATGGASQKKLFF
V gene: TRBV3-1; J gene: TRBJ1-1; clone size: .; D gene: .; CDR3 DNA: TGTGCCAGCAGCCAAGTGGTTTACGAGACTGAAGCTTTCTTT; CDR3 protein: CASSQVVYETEAFF
V gene: TRBV28; J gene: TRBJ1-5; clone size: many; D gene: .; CDR3 DNA: TGTGCCAGCAGAAGTACAGGATTTGCAAGCCAGCCCCAGCATTTT; CDR3 protein: CASRSTGFASQPQHF
V gene: TRBV7-6; J gene: TRBJ1-3; clone size: few; D gene: .; CDR3 DNA: TGTGCCAGCAGCCCACGGACGCAGATAAGGGGAAACACCATATATTTT; CDR3 protein: CASSPRTQIRGNTIYF
V gene: TRBV7-9; J gene: TRBJ1-5; clone size: .; D gene: TRBD1; CDR3 DNA: TGTGCCAGCAGCTTTGCCGGACAGGGCCTTCAGCCCCAGCATTTT; CDR3 protein: CASSFAGQGLQPQHF
V gene: TRBV14; J gene: TRBJ2-3; clone size: .; D gene: .; CDR3 DNA: TGTGCCAGCAGCCAATACAGCACAGATACGCAGTATTTT; CDR3 protein: CASSQYSTDTQYF
V gene: TRBV10-3; J gene: TRBJ2-6; clone size: few; D gene: .; CDR3 DNA: TGTGCCATCAGTGAGGCGGGATTCTCTGGGGCCAACGTCCTGACTTTC; CDR3 protein: CAISEAGFSGANVLTF
V gene: TRBV7-2; J gene: TRBJ1-1; clone size: few; D gene: .; CDR3 DNA: TGTGCCAGCAGCTTAACAGGGTTCATGAACACTGAAGCTTTCTTT; CDR3 protein: CASSLTGFMNTEAFF
V gene: TRBV5-6; J gene: TRBJ2-1; clone size: many; D gene: .; CDR3 DNA: TGTGCCAGCAGCTTACCCCGGGACCACAATGAGCAGTTCTTC; CDR3 protein: CASSLPRDHNEQFF
V gene: TRBV20-1; J gene: TRBJ1-5; clone size: few; D gene: .; CDR3 DNA: TGCAGTGCTAGAGATCAAGGGGCGCCGGGCAATCAGCCCCAGCATTTT; CDR3 protein: CSARDQGAPGNQPQHF